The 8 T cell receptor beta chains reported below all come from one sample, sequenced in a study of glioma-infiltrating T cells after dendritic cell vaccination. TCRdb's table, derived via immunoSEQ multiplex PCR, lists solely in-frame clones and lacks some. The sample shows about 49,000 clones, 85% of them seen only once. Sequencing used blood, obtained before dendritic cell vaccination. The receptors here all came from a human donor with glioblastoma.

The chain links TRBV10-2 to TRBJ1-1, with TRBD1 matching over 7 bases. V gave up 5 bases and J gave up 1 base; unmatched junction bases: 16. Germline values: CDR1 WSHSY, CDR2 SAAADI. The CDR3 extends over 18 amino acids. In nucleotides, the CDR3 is TGCGCCAGCAGTTGGGGACGATTGACAGGGAAAGGGAACACTGAAGCTTTCTTT. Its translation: CASSWGRLTGKGNTEAFF.

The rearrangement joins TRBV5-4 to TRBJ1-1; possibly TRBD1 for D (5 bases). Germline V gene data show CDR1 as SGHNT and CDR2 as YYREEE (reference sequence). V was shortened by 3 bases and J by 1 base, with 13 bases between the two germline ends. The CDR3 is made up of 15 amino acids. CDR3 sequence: CASSSAGGPNTEAFF. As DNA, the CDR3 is TGTGCCAGCAGCTCGGCGGGGGGTCCGAACACTGAAGCTTTCTTT.

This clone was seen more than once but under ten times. The CDR3 spells CASGAGQSKGRELFF. In nucleotides, the CDR3 is TGTGCTAGTGGTGCCGGACAGTCTAAGGGTAGGGAGCTGTTTTTT. This chain links TRBV12-5 with TRBJ2-2; maybe TRBD1 (6 bases). This CDR3 has 15 amino acids. The germline V and J ends were trimmed by 5 bases and 9 bases, with 19 bases remaining between them. Germline CDR1 is LGHNT and CDR2 is FRNRAP. Complete variable domain (other parts from reference TRBV12-5 and TRBJ2-2): DARVTQTPRHKVTEMGQEVTMRCQPILGHNTVFWYRQTMMQGLELLAYFRNRAPLDDSGMPKDRFSAEMPDATLATLKIQPSEPRDSAVYFCASGAGQSKGRELFFGEGSRLTVL.

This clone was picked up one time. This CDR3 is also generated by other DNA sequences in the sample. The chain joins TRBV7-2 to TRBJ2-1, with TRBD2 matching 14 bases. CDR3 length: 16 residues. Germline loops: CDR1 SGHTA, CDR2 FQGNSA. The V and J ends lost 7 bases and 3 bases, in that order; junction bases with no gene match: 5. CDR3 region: CASNPGTSGGYNEQFF. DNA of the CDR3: TGTGCCAGCAACCCTGGGACTAGCGGGGGCTACAATGAGCAGTTCTTC.

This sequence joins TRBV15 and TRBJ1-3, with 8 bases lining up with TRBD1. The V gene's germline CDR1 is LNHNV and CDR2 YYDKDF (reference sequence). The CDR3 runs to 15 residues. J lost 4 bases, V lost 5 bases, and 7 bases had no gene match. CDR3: CATSPDRAAGNTIYF. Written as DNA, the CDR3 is TGTGCCACCAGCCCGGACAGGGCGGCCGGAAACACCATATATTTT.

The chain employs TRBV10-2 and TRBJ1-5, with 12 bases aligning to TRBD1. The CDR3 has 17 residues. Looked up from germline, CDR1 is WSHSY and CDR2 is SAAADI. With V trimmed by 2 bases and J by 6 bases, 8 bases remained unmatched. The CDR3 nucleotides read TGCGCCAGCAGTGAGCCCCCGGGGACAGGGGGCAGTCAGCCCCAGCATTTT. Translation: CASSEPPGTGGSQPQHF.

The CDR3, as DNA: TGTGCCAGCAGTTTGGAGGGCGCTCAGACTGAAGCTTTCTTT. Protein: CASSLEGAQTEAFF. J is TRBJ1-1 and V is TRBV28, with D unclear. The CDR3 spans 14 residues. CDR1 MDHEN and CDR2 SYDVKM come from the germline V gene. The V end lost 3 bases, the J end lost 5 bases, and 13 bases lay between the germline ends.

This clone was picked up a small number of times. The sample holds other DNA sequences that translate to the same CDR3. The CDR3 reads CASSPQGDSPLHF. CDR3 nucleotide sequence: TGCGCCAGCAGCCCACAGGGGGACTCCCCCCTCCACTTT. V usage is TRBV4-1 and J usage is TRBJ1-6, with 8 bases matching TRBD1. The CDR3 covers 13 residues. With 4 bases clipped from V and 13 bases from J, the junction kept 6 bases outside the gene matches. Germline V gives CDR1 MGHRA, CDR2 YSYEKL.